Presented here are 27 T cell receptor beta chains from one specimen sequenced in a study of molecular identifiers for immune sequencing clone quantification. TCRdb ran MiXCR on the PCR reads and lists one entry per CDR3 protein. The sample contains 63,000 or so distinct CDR3 sequences, less than 20% of which appear only once. The sample consisted of naive CD8+ T cells from blood, with Jurkat cell RNA spiked in. The sample's subset: FACS-sorted CD8+CD4-CCR7+CD45RA+ naive T cells. Source of these receptors: a human donor in good health. Some libraries in this study had Jurkat cell RNA spiked in.

This clonotype was seen a handful of times. V gene TRBV19 combines with J gene TRBJ2-7, with 8 nucleotides matching TRBD2. Germline V gene data show CDR1 as LNHDA and CDR2 as SQIVND (reference sequence). The CDR3 is 13 residues long. V lost 5 bases and J lost 4; bases outside the gene matches: 4. CDR3 amino acids: CASSPGGPYEQYF. The CDR3 DNA reads as TGTGCCAGTAGTCCGGGAGGGCCTTACGAGCAGTACTTC.

Ten or more counts support this clonotype. This chain uses TRBV7-2 with TRBJ2-1; possible D gene TRBD2, 5 bases. Trimming removed 5 bases from V and 1 base from J, with 15 bases in between. Germline V gives CDR1 SGHTA, CDR2 FQGNSA. The CDR3 is 16 residues long. Here the CDR3 DNA reads TGTGCCAGCAGCGCCCCTAGCAGGTTATCCTACAATGAGCAGTTCTTC. It specifies CASSAPSRLSYNEQFF.

This clonotype was seen more than once but under ten times. The genes are TRBV12-3 or TRBV12-4 and TRBJ2-1; 7 bases are shared with TRBD1. With V trimmed by 5 bases and J by 10 bases, 2 bases remained unmatched. The CDR3 runs to 11 residues. Written as DNA, the CDR3 is TGTGCCAGCAGTAGGGGGCCCGAGCAGTTCTTC. It yields the protein CASSRGPEQFF.

The table lists this clonotype with many counts. The chain links TRBV10-2 to TRBJ2-3; unclear D gene. The CDR3 has 15 residues. Germline CDR1 reads WSHSY; CDR2 reads SAAADI. V lost 1 base and J lost 4, with 12 bases in between. For the CDR3, the DNA is TGCGCCAGCAGTGAGTTGGTCAGTCCCGCAGATACGCAGTATTTT. As protein: CASSELVSPADTQYF.

This clonotype has just one count. The CDR3 carries no conserved terminal phenylalanine or tryptophan, so it likely arises from a read error. It is unclear where the CDR3 begins or ends on the DNA, so no DNA is shown, and the CDR3 is as TCRdb lists it. V is TRBV5-4 and J is TRBJ2-1; the DNA was not compared with TRBD1, the D call given in the table. Ends included, the CDR3 has 16 residues. Per germline, CDR1 SGHNT and CDR2 YYREEE (reference sequence). CDR3 residues: CASSLGGDRMDRGEFS.

This clonotype was counted many times. The chain combines TRBV27 with TRBJ1-1, with D possibly TRBD1 on 5 matching bases. Trimming removed 1 base at V and 1 base at J, with 7 bases between. CDR3 length: 14 residues. Germline assignment: CDR1 MNHEY and CDR2 SMNVEV (reference sequence). CDR3 DNA sequence: TGTGCCAGCAGTTTATGGGGGGAGAACACTGAAGCTTTCTTT. This gives the protein CASSLWGENTEAFF.

There are many counts of this clonotype. The rearrangement uses TRBV7-9 and TRBJ2-1, with D perhaps matching TRBD2 (6 bases). The CDR3 covers 17 residues. Trimming cost V 8 bases and J 3 bases, with 23 bases left between them. Germline V CDR1 and CDR2: SEHNR, FQNEAQ (reference sequence). CDR3: CASAVASEIRNYNEQFF. CDR3 sequence (DNA): TGTGCCAGCGCGGTGGCTAGCGAGATAAGGAACTACAATGAGCAGTTCTTC. The complete variable domain, with remaining parts taken from reference TRBV7-9 and TRBJ2-1, reads DTGVSQNPRHKITKRGQNVTFRCDPISEHNRLYWYRQTLGQGPEFLTYFQNEAQLEKSRLLSDRFSAERPKGSFSTLEIQRTEQGDSAMYLCASAVASEIRNYNEQFFGPGTRLTVL.

The rearrangement links TRBV4-1 to TRBJ2-7; TRBD1 is a possible D gene (6 bases). The CDR3 sequence is 17 residues long. Germline V gene lookup returns CDR1 MGHRA and CDR2 YSYEKL. With 0 bases removed from V and 0 bases from J, the gap between germline ends came to 15 bases. The CDR3 sequence: CASSQEDRSSFSYEQYF. The DNA for the CDR3 is TGCGCCAGCAGCCAAGAAGACAGGTCGTCGTTCTCCTACGAGCAGTACTTC.

This clonotype showed up many times. The J gene is TRBJ2-1, the V gene TRBV7-6, with 9 bases lining up with TRBD2. This CDR3 spans 18 amino acids. V shed 1 base, J shed 4 bases, and the junction held 11 bases outside the gene matches. From germline, CDR1 is SGHVS and CDR2 FNYEAQ. CDR3 in amino acids: CASSLGALAGDPYNEQFF. The CDR3 nucleotides read TGTGCCAGCAGCTTAGGGGCGTTAGCGGGAGACCCGTACAATGAGCAGTTCTTC.

The V call is TRBV27, the J call TRBJ2-6; D might be TRBD1 (6 bases). V was cut by 5 bases and J by 0 bases, with 17 bases left in between. The length of the CDR3 is 18 residues. Germline lookup yields CDR1 MNHEY and CDR2 SMNVEV (reference sequence). In nucleotides, the CDR3 is TGTGCCAGCAGTCTCTCTCAGGGGTGGAGCTCTGGGGCCAACGTCCTGACTTTC. It translates to CASSLSQGWSSGANVLTF.

This clonotype was found a few times. CDR3 sequence reads: CASSQDLLGLAVYNEQFF. CDR3 nucleotide sequence: TGCGCCAGCAGCCAAGATCTTTTGGGACTAGCGGTCTACAATGAGCAGTTCTTC. The chain uses TRBV4-3 and TRBJ2-1; TRBD2 matches at 11 bases. V shed 0 bases, J shed 3 bases, and the junction held 7 bases outside the gene matches. Germline-derived CDR1 and CDR2 are LGHNA and YSLEER. This CDR3 is 18 amino acids long.

This clonotype was observed many times. The chain couples TRBV5-1 to TRBJ1-1, with 9 bases fitting TRBD1. V shed 4 bases, J shed 5 bases, and the junction held 12 bases outside the gene matches. The germline V gene encodes CDR1 SGHRS and CDR2 YFSETQ. This CDR3 region has 16 residues. CDR3 residues: CASSPGTGTMGTEAFF. CDR3 DNA sequence: TGCGCCAGCAGCCCTGGGACAGGGACAATGGGTACTGAAGCTTTCTTT. Using reference TRBV5-1 and TRBJ1-1 for the parts outside the CDR3, the full variable domain is KAGVTQTPRYLIKTRGQQVTLSCSPISGHRSVSWYQQTPGQGLQFLFEYFSETQRNKGNFPGRFSGRQFSNSRSEMNVSTLELGDSALYLCASSPGTGTMGTEAFFGQGTRLTVV.

With regard to this clonotype: One base away lies a much larger clone, so this may be a sequencing read error. The V call is TRBV14, the J call TRBJ1-1; D is perhaps TRBD1 (5 bases). The V gene's germline CDR1 is SGHDN and CDR2 FVKESK. CDR3 length equals 16 residues. Trimming took off 1 base at V and 3 bases at J, with 15 bases between the two ends. CDR3 protein: CASSQVSSGGYTEAFF. DNA of the CDR3: TGTGCCAGCAGCCAAGTCTCCTCCGGGGGGTACACTGAAGCTTTCTTT.

The chain has TRBV12-3 or TRBV12-4 and TRBJ2-1; 7 nucleotides line up with TRBD2. The CDR3 has 15 amino acids. The ends lost 4 bases at V and 9 bases at J; junction bases unmatched: 12. The CDR3 sequence: CASSSSGIITGEQFF. For the CDR3, the DNA is TGTGCCAGCAGTTCGAGCGGGATAATTACTGGTGAGCAGTTCTTC.

This clonotype has a count of ten or more. This sequence joins TRBV7-9 and TRBJ2-2; 7 nucleotides match TRBD2. Trimming removed 0 bases from V and 3 bases from J; junction bases left unmatched: 13. The germline gives CDR1 SEHNR, CDR2 FQNEAQ (reference sequence). The CDR3 has 19 residues. CDR3 DNA: TGTGCCAGCAGCTTAGCAGCGAGGATAGCTCTAGCGGACACCGGGGAGCTGTTTTTT. Translating gives CASSLAARIALADTGELFF.

This clonotype was observed at least ten times. V usage is TRBV13 and J usage is TRBJ2-3; D unresolved. Germline V gene data show CDR1 as PRHDT and CDR2 as FYEKMQ (reference sequence). Trimming took 5 bases from V and 2 from J, leaving 8 bases between them. The CDR3 sequence is 13 residues long. The CDR3 protein is CASSPRNTDTQYF. As DNA, the CDR3 is TGTGCCAGCAGCCCCCGGAACACAGATACGCAGTATTTT.

The chain combines TRBV5-7 with TRBJ2-5, with D unresolved. TRBV5-7 is an ORF; its function is uncertain. This CDR3 has 13 amino acids. V lost 2 bases, J lost 1 base, and 6 bases lay in between. The chain's CDR3 is CASSFNSQETQYF. The CDR3, as DNA: TGTGCCAGCAGCTTTAACAGCCAAGAGACCCAGTACTTC.

J is TRBJ2-2 and V is TRBV28, with 12 bases matching TRBD2. Germline-derived CDR1 and CDR2 are MDHEN and SYDVKM. The CDR3 has 21 residues. V trimming: 1 base; J trimming: 0 bases; junction bases outside the gene matches: 12. The CDR3 DNA follows: TGTGCCAGCAGTTTATTTTTGGCTAGCGGGAGGGCCGTAGCGAACACCGGGGAGCTGTTTTTT. It codes for CASSLFLASGRAVANTGELFF.

This clonotype showed up just a few times. The rearrangement uses TRBV24-1 and TRBJ2-3; no definite D call. The length of the CDR3 is 13 residues. Germline lookup yields CDR1 KGHDR and CDR2 SFDVKD. Trimming removed 0 bases at V and 5 bases at J, with 5 bases between. CDR3 nucleotides: TGTGCCACCAGTGATTTGTTGGGAGATACGCAGTATTTT. Amino acids: CATSDLLGDTQYF.

The table lists this clonotype with a few counts. The chain couples TRBV4-1 to TRBJ2-3; TRBD1 matches at 9 bases. Losses at the gene ends were 0 bases for V and 12 bases for J; bases not matched to a gene: 7. Germline CDR1 reads MGHRA; CDR2 reads YSYEKL. The CDR3 runs to 14 residues. The CDR3: CASSQDWGQGPQYF. The CDR3 bases are TGCGCCAGCAGCCAAGATTGGGGACAGGGCCCCCAGTATTTT.

This clonotype appeared many times. The chain recombines TRBV14 with TRBJ2-5, with 7 bases lining up with TRBD1. V shed 2 bases and J 1 base; nucleotides not matched to a gene: 7. This CDR3 spans 16 amino acids. The V gene's germline CDR1 is SGHDN and CDR2 FVKESK. DNA of the CDR3: TGTGCCAGCAGCCAAACCGGGACAGCGCTCCAAGAGACCCAGTACTTC. Residues: CASSQTGTALQETQYF.

This clonotype is labeled as medium-sized. The junction and the germline gene differ at one end; a read error may be behind it. V gene TRBV7-9 combines with J gene TRBJ2-1, with a tentative D call TRBD2 (5 bases). CDR3 size: 15 residues. Germline V gene lookup returns CDR1 SEHNR and CDR2 FQNEAQ (reference sequence). The CDR3 sequence is CASRPRELMPNEQFF. The CDR3 DNA follows: TGTGCTAGCAGGCCCCGGGAACTAATGCCTAATGAGCAGTTCTTC.

In its sample, this clonotype was seen many times. The CDR3 DNA sequence: TGCGCCAGCAGTCACAAAAATCTTTCCGGGGGGTCCGAGCAGTACTTC. The encoded protein is CASSHKNLSGGSEQYF. The chain recombines TRBV23-1 with TRBJ2-7; 7 bases are a match to TRBD2. TRBV23-1 is treated as an ORF (open reading frame) with a function not yet certain. The CDR3 sequence is 16 residues long. Trimming at V came to 3 bases and at J to 6 bases, leaving 14 bases not matched to a gene.

This clonotype was observed at least ten times. This chain's CDR3 is CASSYSPEDYGYTF. DNA of the CDR3: TGTGCCAGCAGTTACTCCCCGGAAGACTATGGCTACACCTTC. The chain combines TRBV6-5 with TRBJ1-2; D is unresolved. This CDR3 is built from 14 residues. Germline assignment: CDR1 MNHEY and CDR2 SVGAGI. V dropped 0 bases and J dropped 3 bases, with 8 bases sitting between them.

As for this clonotype: A junction end diverges from the germline sequence, so it may reflect a read error. This sequence joins TRBV9 and TRBJ2-1; D is unresolved. The CDR3 spans 12 residues. In germline, CDR1 is SGDLS, CDR2 YYNGEE. CDR3 loop: CTSSPSGDEQFF. CDR3 sequence (DNA): TGTACCAGCAGCCCATCGGGCGATGAGCAGTTCTTC. The entire variable domain, with the rest obtained from reference TRBV9 and TRBJ2-1, is as follows: DSGVTQTPKHLITATGQRVTLRCSPRSGDLSVYWYQQSLDQGLQFLIQYYNGEERAKGNILERFSAQQFPDLHSELNLSSLELGDSALYFCTSSPSGDEQFFGPGTRLTVL.

Ten or more counts support this clonotype. V gene TRBV7-8 combines with J gene TRBJ2-1; D perhaps matches TRBD1 (5 bases). This CDR3 has 16 amino acids. Germline V gene data show CDR1 as SGHVS and CDR2 as FQNEAQ. V was cut by 0 bases and J by 3 bases, with 12 bases left in between. The CDR3 region is CASSLAWQGSYNEQFF. In nucleotides, the CDR3 is TGTGCCAGCAGCTTAGCGTGGCAGGGTAGCTACAATGAGCAGTTCTTC.

As concerns this clonotype: A much larger clone differs by one base, so this may be a read error. V gene TRBV19 combines with J gene TRBJ2-1; D is unclear. This CDR3 has 13 amino acids. In germline, CDR1 is LNHDA, CDR2 SQIVND (reference sequence). CDR3 residues: CVSTSSSYNEQFF. CDR3 coding DNA: TGTGTCAGTACCTCTTCCTCCTACAATGAGCAGTTCTTC.